This TCR beta chain was documented in a study of immune heterogeneity within non-small cell lung tumors. Across the study: Tumor histology was classified as squamous cell carcinoma in several cases, non-squamous carcinoma in around nine and not otherwise specified in 1.

This clonotype appeared once. Its target is not known. This CDR3 has 13 amino acids. The V gene lost 6 bases and the J gene lost 4 bases, with 10 bases spanning the gap. Germline V gene data show CDR1 as LGHDT and CDR2 as YNNKEL (reference sequence). TCR beta CDR3 was amplified by multiplex PCR, first round nine to eleven cycles, 32 V and 13 J primers. From the multiplex PCR reads, TCRdb called clonotypes with MiXCR, one entry per CDR3 protein. This sample has 22,000 or so distinct CDR3 sequences, with around 27% found just once. Bulk tumor genomic DNA served as template, at around 580 ng per sample. Biopsy collection occurred during surgery, with several far-apart biopsies per primary tumor. The study enrolled patients with untreated, newly diagnosed non-small cell lung cancer who underwent curative surgery. Newly diagnosed patients with non-small cell lung cancer who were having surgery with curative intent served as donors.

Study conclusions and caveats: Recurrence of the same dominant CDR3 beta clonotypes was seen across tumor sites within a patient, and site-unique high-frequency clones were present alongside them. Correlation analysis showed that local T-cell clonality was moderately but significantly associated with local tumor mutational burden (R 0.3 to 0.4).

Sample: lung tumor tissue. This receptor was obtained from a man in his forties with non-small cell lung cancer. The rearrangement uses TRBV3-1 and TRBJ1-3, with D unclear. CDR3 nucleotides: TGTGCCAGCAGGGCTGGGAAGGGAAACACCATATATTTT. Translated, it gives CASRAGKGNTIYF.